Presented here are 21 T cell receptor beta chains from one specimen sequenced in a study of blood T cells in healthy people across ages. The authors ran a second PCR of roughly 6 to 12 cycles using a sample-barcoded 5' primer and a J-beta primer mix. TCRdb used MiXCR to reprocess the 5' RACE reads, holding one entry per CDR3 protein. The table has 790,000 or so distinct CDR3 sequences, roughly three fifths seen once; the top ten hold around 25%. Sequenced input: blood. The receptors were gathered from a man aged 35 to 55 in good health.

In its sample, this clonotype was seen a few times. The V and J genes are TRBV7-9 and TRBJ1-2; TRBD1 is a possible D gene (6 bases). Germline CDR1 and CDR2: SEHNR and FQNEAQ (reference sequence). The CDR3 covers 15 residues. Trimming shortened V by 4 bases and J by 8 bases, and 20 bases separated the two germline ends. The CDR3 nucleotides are TGTGCCAGCAGCTCCCCCGGGACAAGGGACAAAGGCTACACCTTC. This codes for CASSSPGTRDKGYTF.

The CDR3 loop reads CSAQSGGAWEKTQYF. CDR3 sequence (DNA): TGCAGTGCGCAAAGCGGGGGGGCCTGGGAGAAGACCCAGTACTTC. V usage is TRBV20-1 and J usage is TRBJ2-5; 10 bases fit TRBD2. The germline gives CDR1 DFQATT, CDR2 SNEGSKA (reference sequence). V was clipped by 6 bases and J by 6 bases; unmatched bases: 13. There are 15 residues in the CDR3.

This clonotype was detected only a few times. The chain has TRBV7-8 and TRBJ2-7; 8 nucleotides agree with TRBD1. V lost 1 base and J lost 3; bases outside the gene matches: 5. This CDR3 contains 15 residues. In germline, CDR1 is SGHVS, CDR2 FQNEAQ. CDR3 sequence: CASSLGWTGNYEQYF. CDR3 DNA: TGTGCCAGCAGCTTAGGCTGGACAGGGAACTACGAGCAGTACTTC.

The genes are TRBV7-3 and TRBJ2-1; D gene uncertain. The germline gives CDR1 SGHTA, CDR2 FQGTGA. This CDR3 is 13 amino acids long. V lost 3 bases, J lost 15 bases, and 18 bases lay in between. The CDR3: CASSFTSTNFLFF. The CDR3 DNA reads TGTGCCAGCAGCTTCACATCAACGAATTTTCTGTTCTTC.

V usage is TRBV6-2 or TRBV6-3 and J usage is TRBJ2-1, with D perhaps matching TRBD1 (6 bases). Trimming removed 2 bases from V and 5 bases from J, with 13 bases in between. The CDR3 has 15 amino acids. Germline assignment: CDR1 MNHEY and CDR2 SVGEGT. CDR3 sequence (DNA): TGTGCCAGCAGTTACATGCAGGGGCTACACAATGAGCAGTTCTTC. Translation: CASSYMQGLHNEQFF.

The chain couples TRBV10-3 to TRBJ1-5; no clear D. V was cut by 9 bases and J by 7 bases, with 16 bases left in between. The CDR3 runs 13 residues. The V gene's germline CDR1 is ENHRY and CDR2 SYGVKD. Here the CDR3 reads CAMSMEAWQPQHF. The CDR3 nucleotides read TGTGCCATGTCTATGGAAGCTTGGCAGCCCCAGCATTTT.

In DNA form, the CDR3 reads TGCAGCATTCTGCCGGGGGAGCTATATGGCTACACCTTC. Protein sequence: CSILPGELYGYTF. The chain recombines TRBV29-1 with TRBJ1-2; possibly TRBD1 for D (5 bases). V was pared by 8 bases and J by 5 bases, with 18 bases between. The CDR3 loop spans 13 amino acids. The germline gives CDR1 SQVTM, CDR2 ANQGSEA.

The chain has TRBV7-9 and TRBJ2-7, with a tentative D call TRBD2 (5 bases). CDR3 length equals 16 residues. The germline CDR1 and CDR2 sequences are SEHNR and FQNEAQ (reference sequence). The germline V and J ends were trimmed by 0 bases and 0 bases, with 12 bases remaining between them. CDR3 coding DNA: TGTGCCAGCAGCTTAGCGCAACTAGATCCCTCCTACGAGCAGTACTTC. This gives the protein CASSLAQLDPSYEQYF.

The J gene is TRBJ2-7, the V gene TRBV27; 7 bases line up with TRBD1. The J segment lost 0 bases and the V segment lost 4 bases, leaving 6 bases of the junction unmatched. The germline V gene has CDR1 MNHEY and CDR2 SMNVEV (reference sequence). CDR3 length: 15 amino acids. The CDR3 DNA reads TGTGCCAGCAGTTCAACGGGACAGAGCTCCTACGAGCAGTACTTC. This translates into CASSSTGQSSYEQYF.

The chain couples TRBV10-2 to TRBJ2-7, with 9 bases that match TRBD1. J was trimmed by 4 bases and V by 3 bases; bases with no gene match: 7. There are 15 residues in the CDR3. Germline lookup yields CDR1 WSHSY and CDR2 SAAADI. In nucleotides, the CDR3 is TGCGCCAGCAGTGACCCTGGACAGGGGAATTACGAGCAGTACTTC. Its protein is CASSDPGQGNYEQYF.

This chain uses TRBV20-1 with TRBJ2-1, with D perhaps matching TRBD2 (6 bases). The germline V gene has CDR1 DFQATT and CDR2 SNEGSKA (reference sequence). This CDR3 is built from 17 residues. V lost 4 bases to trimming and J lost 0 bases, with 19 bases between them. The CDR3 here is CSAMGGRRLSSYNEQFF. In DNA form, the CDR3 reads TGCAGTGCTATGGGAGGCCGAAGGCTGTCCTCCTACAATGAGCAGTTCTTC.

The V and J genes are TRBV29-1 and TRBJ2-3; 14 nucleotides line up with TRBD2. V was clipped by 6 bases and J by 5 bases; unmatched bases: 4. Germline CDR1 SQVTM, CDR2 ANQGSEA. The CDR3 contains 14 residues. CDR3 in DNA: TGCAGCGTAGGAGGGACTAGCGGGGGAGATACGCAGTATTTT. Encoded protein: CSVGGTSGGDTQYF.

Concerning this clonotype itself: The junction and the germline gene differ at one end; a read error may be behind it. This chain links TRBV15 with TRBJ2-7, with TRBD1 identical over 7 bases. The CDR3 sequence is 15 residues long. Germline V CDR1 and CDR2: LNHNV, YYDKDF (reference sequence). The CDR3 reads CVTSRDPTGSYEQYF. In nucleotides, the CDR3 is TGTGTCACCAGCAGAGATCCGACAGGGTCATACGAGCAGTACTTC. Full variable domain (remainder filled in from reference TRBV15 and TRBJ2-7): DAMVIQNPRYQVTQFGKPVTLSCSQTLNHNVMYWYQQKSSQAPKLLFHYYDKDFNNEADTPDNFQSRRPNTSFCFLDIRSPGLGDTAMYLCVTSRDPTGSYEQYFGPGTRLTVT.

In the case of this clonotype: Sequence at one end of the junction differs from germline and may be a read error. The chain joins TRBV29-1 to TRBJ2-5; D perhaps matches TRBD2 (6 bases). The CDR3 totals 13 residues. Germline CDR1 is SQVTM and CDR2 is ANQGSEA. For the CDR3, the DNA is TGCAGCGTCGAAGGCGGGGACCAAGAGACCCAGTACTTC. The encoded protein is CSVEGGDQETQYF.

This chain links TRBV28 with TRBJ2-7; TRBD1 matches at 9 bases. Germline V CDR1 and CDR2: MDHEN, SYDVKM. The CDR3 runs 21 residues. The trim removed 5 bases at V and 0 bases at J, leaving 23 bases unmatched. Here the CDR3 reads CASSVGSEGQGLSCSSYEQYF. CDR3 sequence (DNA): TGTGCCAGCAGTGTAGGATCCGAGGGACAGGGTCTTTCGTGCAGCTCCTACGAGCAGTACTTC. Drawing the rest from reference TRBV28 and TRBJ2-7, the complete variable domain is DVKVTQSSRYLVKRTGEKVFLECVQDMDHENMFWYRQDPGLGLRLIYFSYDVKMKEKGDIPEGYSVSREKKERFSLILESASTNQTSMYLCASSVGSEGQGLSCSSYEQYFGPGTRLTVT.

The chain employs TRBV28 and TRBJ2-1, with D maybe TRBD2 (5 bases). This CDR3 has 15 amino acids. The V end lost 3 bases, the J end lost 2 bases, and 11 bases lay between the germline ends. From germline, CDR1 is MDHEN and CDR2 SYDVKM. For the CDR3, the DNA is TGTGCCAGCAGTTTGGAGGTAGGGACCTACAATGAGCAGTTCTTC. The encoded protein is CASSLEVGTYNEQFF.

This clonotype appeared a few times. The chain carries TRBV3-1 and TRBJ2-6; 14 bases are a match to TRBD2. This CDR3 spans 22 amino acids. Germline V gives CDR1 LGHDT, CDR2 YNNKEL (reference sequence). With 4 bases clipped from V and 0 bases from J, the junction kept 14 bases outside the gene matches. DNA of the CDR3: TGTGCCAGCAGCCCCTACATTTTAGGGACTAGCGGGAGAGGCTCTGGGGCCAACGTCCTGACTTTC. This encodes CASSPYILGTSGRGSGANVLTF.

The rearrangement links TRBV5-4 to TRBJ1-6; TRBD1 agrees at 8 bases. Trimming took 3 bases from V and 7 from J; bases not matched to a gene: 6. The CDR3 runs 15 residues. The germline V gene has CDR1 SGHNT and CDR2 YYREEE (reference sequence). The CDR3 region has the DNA TGTGCCAGCAGCTCCGGCCGACAGGGGAATTCACCCCTCCACTTT. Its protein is CASSSGRQGNSPLHF.

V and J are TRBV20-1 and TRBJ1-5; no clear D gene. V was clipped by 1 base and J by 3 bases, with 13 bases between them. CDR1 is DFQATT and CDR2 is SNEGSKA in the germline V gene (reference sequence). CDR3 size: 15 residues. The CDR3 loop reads CSARVPGRINQPQHF. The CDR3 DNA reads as TGCAGTGCTAGAGTTCCTGGACGGATCAATCAGCCCCAGCATTTT.

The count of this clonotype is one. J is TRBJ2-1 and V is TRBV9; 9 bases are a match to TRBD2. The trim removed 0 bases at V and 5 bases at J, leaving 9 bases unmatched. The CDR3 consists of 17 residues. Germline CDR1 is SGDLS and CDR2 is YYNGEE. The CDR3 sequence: CASSVVPRLAGNNEQFF. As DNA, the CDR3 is TGTGCCAGCAGCGTAGTGCCCCGTCTAGCGGGGAACAATGAGCAGTTCTTC.

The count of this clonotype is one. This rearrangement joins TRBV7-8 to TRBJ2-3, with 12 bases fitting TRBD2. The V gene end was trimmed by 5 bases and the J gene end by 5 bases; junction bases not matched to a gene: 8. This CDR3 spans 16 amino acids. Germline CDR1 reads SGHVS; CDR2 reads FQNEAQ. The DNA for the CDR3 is TGTGCCAGCAGCCGTCTACTAGCGGGGGGCGGAGATACGCAGTATTTT. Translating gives CASSRLLAGGGDTQYF.